One sample yielded the 28 T cell receptor beta chains listed below, sequenced in a study of cytomegalovirus exposure and HLA in healthy donors. In the PCR, 60 Vbeta and 13 Jbeta primers were used. Measured with immunoSEQ multiplex PCR; TCRdb has only the in-frame clones, and not every one. This sample yields some 130,000 clones, of which just over 75% are seen a single time; around 1.8% belongs to the top ten. Sequenced material: PBMCs. The source of these receptors is a woman aged 45 to 65 in good health and CMV-seronegative.

The chain recombines TRBV7-9 with TRBJ1-1; 8 nucleotides agree with TRBD1. After removal of 3 bases from V and 3 bases from J, the junction contained 3 bases not matched to a gene. The germline CDR1 and CDR2 sequences are SEHNR and FQNEAQ (reference sequence). This CDR3 spans 14 amino acids. The CDR3 sequence is CASSFGQGDTEAFF. In DNA, the CDR3 is TGTGCCAGCAGCTTCGGACAGGGTGACACTGAAGCTTTCTTT.

This rearrangement joins TRBV28 to TRBJ1-1, with D possibly being TRBD1 (6 bases). Germline CDR1 and CDR2: MDHEN and SYDVKM. V was cut by 5 bases and J by 8 bases, with 21 bases left in between. This CDR3 is 15 amino acids long. DNA for the CDR3: TGTGCCAGCAGTCCAGCGGGGGTGGGGGCGGGAGAAGCTTTCTTT. It codes for CASSPAGVGAGEAFF.

V gene TRBV30 combines with J gene TRBJ1-1, with 9 nucleotides matching TRBD1. Germline CDR1 and CDR2: GTSNPN and SVGIG (reference sequence). After removal of 5 bases from V and 5 bases from J, the junction contained 6 bases not matched to a gene. The CDR3 is 13 amino acids. The CDR3 spells CAWFNRGRTEAFF. The CDR3 bases are TGTGCCTGGTTCAACAGGGGGCGAACTGAAGCTTTCTTT.

A note on this clone: This CDR3 is also generated by other DNA sequences in the sample. The chain links TRBV27 to TRBJ2-5; 10 nucleotides match TRBD2. The CDR3 loop spans 15 amino acids. V gave up 10 bases and J gave up 5 bases; unmatched junction bases: 13. Looked up from germline, CDR1 is MNHEY and CDR2 is SMNVEV (reference sequence). The CDR3 DNA follows: TGTGCCACCATAGCGGGAGGCCGGCCCGGGGAGACCCAGTACTTC. It encodes CATIAGGRPGETQYF.

Here the CDR3 reads CASSLFYRGGNQPQHF. For the CDR3, the DNA is TGTGCCAGCAGTTTATTTTACAGGGGAGGCAATCAGCCCCAGCATTTT. V usage is TRBV28 and J usage is TRBJ1-5, with TRBD1 matching over 7 bases. The ends lost 1 base at V and 2 bases at J; junction bases unmatched: 5. Germline CDR1 and CDR2: MDHEN and SYDVKM. There are 16 residues in the CDR3.

This chain joins TRBV6-1 and TRBJ1-5, with D tentatively TRBD1 (6 bases). CDR3 length: 15 amino acids. With 5 bases removed from V and 1 base from J, the gap between germline ends came to 12 bases. Germline V gene lookup returns CDR1 MNHNS and CDR2 SASEGT. The CDR3 DNA reads TGTGCCAGCAGTCCCCCGGGACAAAGCAATCAGCCCCAGCATTTT. Its translation: CASSPPGQSNQPQHF.

This clone was picked up a small number of times. The chain joins TRBV11-3 to TRBJ2-5; 10 positions agree with TRBD2. The CDR3 covers 15 residues. The V segment lost 5 bases and the J segment 2 bases; nucleotides outside the gene matches: 5. Germline CDR1 SGHNT, CDR2 YENEEA. CDR3 nucleotides: TGTGCCAGCAGCCTACAAGCGGGAGGGCAAGAGACCCAGTACTTC. It codes for CASSLQAGGQETQYF.

The chain carries TRBV5-6 and TRBJ2-7, with D possibly being TRBD2 (6 bases). Germline CDR1 reads SGHDT; CDR2 reads YYEEEE. V was trimmed by 1 base and J by 2 bases, leaving 22 bases between them. The CDR3 runs 18 residues. The chain's CDR3 is CASSLLAGPGEATYEQYV. Written as DNA, the CDR3 is TGTGCCAGCAGCTTGCTTGCGGGCCCCGGGGAGGCGACCTACGAGCAGTACGTC.

The chain has TRBV7-9 and TRBJ2-3, with D possibly TRBD1 on 6 matching bases. CDR1 SEHNR and CDR2 FQNEAQ come from the germline V gene (reference sequence). Trimming took off 1 base at V and 4 bases at J, with 9 bases between the two ends. The CDR3 covers 14 residues. In nucleotides, the CDR3 is TGTGCCAGCAGCTTAGAGGCAGGGGCAGATACGCAGTATTTT. It is translated as CASSLEAGADTQYF.

This clone showed up just a few times. The V call is TRBV4-3, the J call TRBJ2-6; D perhaps matches TRBD1 (6 bases). Trimming left V 0 bases short and J 0 bases short, with 12 bases between. The germline V gene has CDR1 LGHNA and CDR2 YSLEER. CDR3 length: 18 amino acids. In DNA form, the CDR3 reads TGCGCCAGCAGCCAAGATAGGGGGAAATTCTCTGGGGCCAACGTCCTGACTTTC. It codes for CASSQDRGKFSGANVLTF.

The V call is TRBV18, the J call TRBJ2-7; D is perhaps TRBD1 (5 bases). V was clipped by 5 bases and J by 6 bases, with 14 bases between them. The CDR3 is 13 amino acids. Per the germline V gene, CDR1 is KGHSH and CDR2 is LQKENI. The CDR3 protein is CASSATGSGEQYF. CDR3 in DNA: TGTGCCAGCTCAGCTACAGGTTCTGGCGAGCAGTACTTC.

This chain links TRBV30 with TRBJ1-1; D unclear. This CDR3 region has 13 residues. CDR1 and CDR2 (germline): GTSNPN, SVGIG (reference sequence). CDR3 DNA sequence: TGTGCTTCAAACCCTGAGGCAAGCACTGAAGCTTTCTTT. It codes for CASNPEASTEAFF.

This sequence joins TRBV30 and TRBJ2-7; D gene uncertain. The germline V gene encodes CDR1 GTSNPN and CDR2 SVGIG (reference sequence). CDR3 length: 12 residues. Trimming took 3 bases from V and 3 from J, leaving 9 bases between them. In DNA, the CDR3 is TGTGCCTGGAGGACAATGCGCTACGAGCAGTACTTC. It encodes CAWRTMRYEQYF. Complete variable domain (other parts from reference TRBV30 and TRBJ2-7): SQTIHQWPATLVQPVGSPLSLECTVEGTSNPNLYWYRQAAGRGLQLLFYSVGIGQISSEVPQNLSASRPQDRQFILSSKKLLLSDSGFYLCAWRTMRYEQYFGPGTRLTVT.

The rearrangement joins TRBV5-1 to TRBJ2-1; D may be TRBD2 (6 bases). This CDR3 contains 14 residues. Trimming cost V 4 bases and J 15 bases, with 23 bases left between them. Germline V gene lookup returns CDR1 SGHRS and CDR2 YFSETQ. Written as DNA, the CDR3 is TGCGCCAGCAGCCGGGGATTAGAGGAGGGTATGTTGTTCTTC. Translated, it gives CASSRGLEEGMLFF.

The rearrangement links TRBV5-4 to TRBJ1-3; tentative D call: TRBD1 (5 bases). Trimming pared 0 bases from V and 4 bases from J, leaving 11 bases between. The CDR3 has 15 residues. The V gene's germline CDR1 is SGHNT and CDR2 YYREEE (reference sequence). The CDR3 loop reads CASSLALGGGNTIYF. The CDR3, as DNA: TGTGCCAGCAGCTTGGCCTTGGGGGGGGGAAACACCATATATTTT.

The chain couples TRBV28 to TRBJ2-2, with 9 bases aligning to TRBD1. There are 17 residues in the CDR3. Germline V CDR1 and CDR2: MDHEN, SYDVKM. With V trimmed by 3 bases and J by 1 base, 6 bases remained unmatched. The CDR3 bases are TGTGCCAGCAGTTTTCCTCGGACAGGGGTGAACACCGGGGAGCTGTTTTTT. This sequence encodes CASSFPRTGVNTGELFF. Together with reference TRBV28 and TRBJ2-2, the CDR3 gives the full variable domain: DVKVTQSSRYLVKRTGEKVFLECVQDMDHENMFWYRQDPGLGLRLIYFSYDVKMKEKGDIPEGYSVSREKKERFSLILESASTNQTSMYLCASSFPRTGVNTGELFFGEGSRLTVL.

In its sample, this clone was seen once. The rearrangement links TRBV5-6 to TRBJ2-2; D possibly corresponds to TRBD1 (6 bases). Germline V CDR1 and CDR2: SGHDT, YYEEEE. This CDR3 contains 15 residues. V was cut by 1 base and J by 6 bases, with 13 bases left in between. CDR3 DNA sequence: TGTGCCAGCAGCTTGTTGAACAGGGTATCCGGGGAGCTGTTTTTT. Translation gives CASSLLNRVSGELFF. The variable domain in full, with the rest retrieved from reference TRBV5-6 and TRBJ2-2, is DAGVTQSPTHLIKTRGQQVTLRCSPKSGHDTVSWYQQALGQGPQFIFQYYEEEERQRGNFPDRFSGHQFPNYSSELNVNALLLGDSALYLCASSLLNRVSGELFFGEGSRLTVL.

This clone was counted a single time. The chain joins TRBV27 to TRBJ2-1; TRBD2 agrees at 13 bases. CDR3 length: 16 residues. The germline V gene has CDR1 MNHEY and CDR2 SMNVEV (reference sequence). With 5 bases clipped from V and 6 bases from J, the junction kept 7 bases outside the gene matches. The CDR3 coding sequence is TGTGCCAGCAGTGTAAGACTAGCGGGAGGAGCCAATGAGCAGTTCTTC. It is translated as CASSVRLAGGANEQFF.

The chain combines TRBV5-1 with TRBJ2-7; TRBD1 aligns across 8 bases. V was clipped by 0 bases and J by 3 bases; unmatched bases: 14. This CDR3 spans 18 amino acids. The germline V gene has CDR1 SGHRS and CDR2 YFSETQ. CDR3 DNA sequence: TGCGCCAGCAGCTTGGGACAACCCCGACAGGGGTTAAACTACGAGCAGTACTTC. It codes for CASSLGQPRQGLNYEQYF.

The V gene is TRBV6-1, the J gene TRBJ1-1; D might be TRBD1 (5 bases). V dropped 1 base and J dropped 0 bases, with 9 bases sitting between them. Germline V gene data show CDR1 as MNHNS and CDR2 as SASEGT. This CDR3 region has 15 residues. The CDR3 DNA reads as TGTGCCAGCAGTGAAGGTCCAGGGTTGAACACTGAAGCTTTCTTT. Encoded protein: CASSEGPGLNTEAFF.

V is TRBV7-2 and J is TRBJ1-1; no definite D call. In germline, CDR1 is SGHTA, CDR2 FQGNSA. The CDR3 runs 15 residues. V dropped 1 base and J dropped 2 bases, with 11 bases sitting between them. CDR3 in amino acids: CASSLDSGFNTEAFF. The DNA of the CDR3 is TGTGCCAGCAGCTTAGACAGTGGATTCAACACTGAAGCTTTCTTT. The full variable domain, with the rest looked up from reference TRBV7-2 and TRBJ1-1, is GAGVSQSPSNKVTEKGKDVELRCDPISGHTALYWYRQSLGQGLEFLIYFQGNSAPDKSGLPSDRFSAERTGGSVSTLTIQRTQQEDSAVYLCASSLDSGFNTEAFFGQGTRLTVV.

This rearrangement joins TRBV10-3 to TRBJ2-6; 7 bases line up with TRBD1. The V gene end was trimmed by 7 bases and the J gene end by 0 bases; junction bases not matched to a gene: 9. The CDR3 extends over 17 amino acids. CDR1 is ENHRY, CDR2 SYGVKD, per germline. CDR3 sequence (DNA): TGTGCCATCAAGGGGGCCCCCGGGCGCTCTGGGGCCAACGTCCTGACTTTC. This sequence encodes CAIKGAPGRSGANVLTF.

This sequence joins TRBV6-1 and TRBJ2-1; 8 positions match TRBD2. Germline trimming cut 5 bases from V and 5 bases from J; bases unmatched to any gene: 5. From germline, CDR1 is MNHNS and CDR2 SASEGT. The CDR3 consists of 14 residues. The CDR3 is CASSHPGGDNEQFF. CDR3 sequence (DNA): TGTGCCAGCAGTCACCCGGGAGGGGACAATGAGCAGTTCTTC.

This clone showed up just once. The junction differs from germline at one of its ends, possibly a read error. J is TRBJ2-5 and V is TRBV7-9, with a weak D call TRBD2 (6 bases). The CDR3 totals 12 residues. From germline, CDR1 is SEHNR and CDR2 FQNEAQ (reference sequence). The CDR3 region has the DNA TGTTCCAGCAGCTTGGGGGGAGAGACCCAGTACTTC. As protein: CSSSLGGETQYF.

The chain joins TRBV15 to TRBJ2-1; 9 bases map to TRBD2. Unmatched junction bases numbered 7, after V lost 1 base and J lost 9 bases. The CDR3 covers 15 residues. Germline CDR1 is LNHNV and CDR2 is YYDKDF (reference sequence). In DNA, the CDR3 is TGTGCCACCAGCAGAGGTGCTAGCGGGGCTAGTGAGCAGTTCTTC. It yields the protein CATSRGASGASEQFF.

The chain employs TRBV5-4 and TRBJ1-1; D perhaps matches TRBD1 (6 bases). Trimming stripped 4 bases from V and 2 bases from J, with 6 bases between. This CDR3 spans 12 amino acids. Germline CDR1 and CDR2: SGHNT and YYREEE (reference sequence). CDR3 nucleotides: TGTGCCAGCAGCGGGGGCAACACTGAAGCTTTCTTT. Translation gives CASSGGNTEAFF. The full variable domain, in which reference TRBV5-4 and TRBJ1-1 provide the parts outside the CDR3, is ETGVTQSPTHLIKTRGQQVTLRCSSQSGHNTVSWYQQALGQGPQFIFQYYREEENGRGNFPPRFSGLQFPNYSSELNVNALELDDSALYLCASSGGNTEAFFGQGTRLTVV.

A note on this clone: One end of the junction is discordant with germline, which a read error may explain. V usage is TRBV7-9 and J usage is TRBJ1-1, with TRBD1 identical over 7 bases. From germline, CDR1 is SEHNR and CDR2 FQNEAQ (reference sequence). The CDR3 contains 15 residues. Here the CDR3 reads CSSAWGQGVWTEAFF. The CDR3 DNA reads as TGTTCCAGCGCCTGGGGCCAGGGGGTTTGGACTGAAGCTTTCTTT.

The chain joins TRBV2 to TRBJ1-2, with D maybe TRBD1 (5 bases). The CDR3 has 13 amino acids. Germline CDR1 SNHLY, CDR2 FYNNEI. Trimming took off 5 bases at V and 4 bases at J, with 11 bases between the two ends. CDR3 DNA: TGTGCCAGCAGTTCAGACAGCCTCTATGGCTACACCTTC. This codes for CASSSDSLYGYTF. Complete variable domain (other parts from reference TRBV2 and TRBJ1-2): EPEVTQTPSHQVTQMGQEVILRCVPISNHLYFYWYRQILGQKVEFLVSFYNNEISEKSEIFDDQFSVERPDGSNFTLKIRSTKLEDSAMYFCASSSDSLYGYTFGSGTRLTVV.